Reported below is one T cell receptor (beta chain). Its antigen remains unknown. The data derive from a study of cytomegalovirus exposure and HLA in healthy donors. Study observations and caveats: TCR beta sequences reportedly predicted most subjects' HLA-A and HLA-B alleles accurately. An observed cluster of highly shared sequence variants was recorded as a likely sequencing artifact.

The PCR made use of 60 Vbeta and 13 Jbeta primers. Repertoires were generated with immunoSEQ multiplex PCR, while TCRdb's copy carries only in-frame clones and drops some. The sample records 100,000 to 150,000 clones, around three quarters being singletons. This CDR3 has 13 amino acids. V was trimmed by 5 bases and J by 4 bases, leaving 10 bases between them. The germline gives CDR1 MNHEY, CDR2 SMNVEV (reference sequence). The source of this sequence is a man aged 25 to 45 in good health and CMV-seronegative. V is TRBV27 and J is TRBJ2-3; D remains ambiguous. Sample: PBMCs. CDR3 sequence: CASSVEAPDTQYF. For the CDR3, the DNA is TGTGCCAGCAGTGTTGAGGCCCCAGATACGCAGTATTTT.